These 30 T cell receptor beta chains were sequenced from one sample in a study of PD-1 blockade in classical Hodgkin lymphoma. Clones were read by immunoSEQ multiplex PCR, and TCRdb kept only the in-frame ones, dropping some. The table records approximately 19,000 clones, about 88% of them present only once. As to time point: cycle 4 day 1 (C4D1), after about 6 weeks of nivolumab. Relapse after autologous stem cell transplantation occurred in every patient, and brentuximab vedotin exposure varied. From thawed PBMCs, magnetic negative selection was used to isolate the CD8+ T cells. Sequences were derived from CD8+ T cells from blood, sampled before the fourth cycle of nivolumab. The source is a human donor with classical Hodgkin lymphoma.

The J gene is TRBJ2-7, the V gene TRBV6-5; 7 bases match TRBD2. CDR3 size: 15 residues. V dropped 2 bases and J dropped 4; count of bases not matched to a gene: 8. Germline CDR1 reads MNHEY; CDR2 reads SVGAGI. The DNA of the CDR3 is TGTGCCAGCAGTTACCTCCGGGAGGAGGGATACGAGCAGTACTTC. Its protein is CASSYLREEGYEQYF.

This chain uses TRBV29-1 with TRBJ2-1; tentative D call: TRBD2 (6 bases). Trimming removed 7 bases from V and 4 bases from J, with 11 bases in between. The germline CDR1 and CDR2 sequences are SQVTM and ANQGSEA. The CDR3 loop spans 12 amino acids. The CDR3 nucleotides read TGCAGCGGGGAGGACGGGTACAATGAGCAGTTCTTC. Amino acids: CSGEDGYNEQFF.

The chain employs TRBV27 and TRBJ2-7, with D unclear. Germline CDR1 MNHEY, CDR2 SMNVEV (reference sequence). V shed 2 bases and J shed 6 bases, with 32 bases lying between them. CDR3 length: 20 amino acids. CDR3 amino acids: CASSLDTPTRVGRITSEQYF. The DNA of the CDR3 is TGTGCCAGCAGTTTAGACACACCCACCCGGGTAGGACGGATAACCTCCGAGCAGTACTTC.

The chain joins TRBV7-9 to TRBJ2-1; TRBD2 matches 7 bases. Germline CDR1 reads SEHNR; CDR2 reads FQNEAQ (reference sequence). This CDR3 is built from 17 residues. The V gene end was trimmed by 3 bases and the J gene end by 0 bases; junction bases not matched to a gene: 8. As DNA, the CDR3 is TGTGCCAGCAGCTTGACCCCTAGCGGAGGCTCCTACAATGAGCAGTTCTTC. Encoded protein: CASSLTPSGGSYNEQFF.

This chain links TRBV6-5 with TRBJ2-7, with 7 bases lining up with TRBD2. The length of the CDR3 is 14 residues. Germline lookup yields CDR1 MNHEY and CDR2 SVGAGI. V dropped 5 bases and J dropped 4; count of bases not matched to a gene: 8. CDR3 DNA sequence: TGTGCCAGCAGTCCGCGGACTAGTAGGTACGAGCAGTACTTC. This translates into CASSPRTSRYEQYF.

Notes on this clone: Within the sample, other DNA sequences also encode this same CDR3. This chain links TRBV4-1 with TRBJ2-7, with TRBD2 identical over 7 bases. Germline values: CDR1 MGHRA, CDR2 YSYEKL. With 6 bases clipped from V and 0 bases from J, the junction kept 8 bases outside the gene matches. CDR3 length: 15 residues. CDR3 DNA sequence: TGCGCCAGCAGTATGGGGCTAGCGGACTCCTACGAGCAGTACTTC. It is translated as CASSMGLADSYEQYF.

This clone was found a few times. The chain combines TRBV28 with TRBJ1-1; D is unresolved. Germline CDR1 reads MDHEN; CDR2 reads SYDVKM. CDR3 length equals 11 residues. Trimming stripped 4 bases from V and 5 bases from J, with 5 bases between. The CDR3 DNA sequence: TGTGCCAGCAGTTCTGGAACTGAAGCTTTCTTT. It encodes CASSSGTEAFF.

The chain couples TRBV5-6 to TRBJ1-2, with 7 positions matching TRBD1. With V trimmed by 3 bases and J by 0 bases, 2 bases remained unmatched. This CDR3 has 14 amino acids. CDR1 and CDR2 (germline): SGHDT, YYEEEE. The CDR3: CASSWTGSNYGYTF. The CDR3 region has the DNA TGTGCCAGCAGCTGGACAGGCTCTAACTATGGCTACACCTTC.

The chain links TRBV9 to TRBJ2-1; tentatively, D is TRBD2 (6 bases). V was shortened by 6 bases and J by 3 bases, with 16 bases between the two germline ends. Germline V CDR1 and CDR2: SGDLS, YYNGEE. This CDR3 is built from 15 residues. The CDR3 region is CASTQSSVLYNEQFF. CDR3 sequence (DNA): TGTGCCAGCACACAATCTAGCGTGCTCTACAATGAGCAGTTCTTC. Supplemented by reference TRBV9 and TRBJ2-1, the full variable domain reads DSGVTQTPKHLITATGQRVTLRCSPRSGDLSVYWYQQSLDQGLQFLIQYYNGEERAKGNILERFSAQQFPDLHSELNLSSLELGDSALYFCASTQSSVLYNEQFFGPGTRLTVL.

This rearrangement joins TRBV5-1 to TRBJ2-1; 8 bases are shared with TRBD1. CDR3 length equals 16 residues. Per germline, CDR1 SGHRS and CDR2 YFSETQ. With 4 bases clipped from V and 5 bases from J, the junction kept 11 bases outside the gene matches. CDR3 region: CASSLQGGSSNNEQFF. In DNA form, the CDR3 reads TGCGCCAGCAGCCTACAGGGGGGCAGTAGCAACAATGAGCAGTTCTTC.

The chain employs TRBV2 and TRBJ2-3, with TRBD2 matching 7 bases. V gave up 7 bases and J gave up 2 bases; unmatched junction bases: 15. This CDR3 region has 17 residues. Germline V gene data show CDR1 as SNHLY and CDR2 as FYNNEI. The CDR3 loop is CASTEGWGGVYTDTQYF. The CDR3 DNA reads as TGTGCCAGCACCGAGGGTTGGGGGGGGGTCTACACAGATACGCAGTATTTT.

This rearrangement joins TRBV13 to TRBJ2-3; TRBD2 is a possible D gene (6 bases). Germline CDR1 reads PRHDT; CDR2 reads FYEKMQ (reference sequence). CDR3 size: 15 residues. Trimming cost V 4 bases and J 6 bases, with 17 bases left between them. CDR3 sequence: CASSSRELSVDTQYF. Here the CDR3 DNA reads TGTGCCAGCAGCTCACGGGAGCTCTCGGTCGATACGCAGTATTTT.

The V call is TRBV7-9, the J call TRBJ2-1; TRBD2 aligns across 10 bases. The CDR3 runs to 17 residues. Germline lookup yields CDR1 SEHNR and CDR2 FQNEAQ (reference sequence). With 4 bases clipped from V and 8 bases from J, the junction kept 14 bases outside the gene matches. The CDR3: CASSSRLAGGGIHEQFF. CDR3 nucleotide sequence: TGTGCCAGCAGCTCCCGACTAGCGGGTGGGGGGATCCATGAGCAGTTCTTC.

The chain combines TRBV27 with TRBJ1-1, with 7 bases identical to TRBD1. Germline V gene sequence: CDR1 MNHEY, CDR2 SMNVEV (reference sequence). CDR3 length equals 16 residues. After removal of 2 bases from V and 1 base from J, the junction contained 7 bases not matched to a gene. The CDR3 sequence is CASSLSTGVENTEAFF. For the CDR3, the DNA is TGTGCCAGCAGTTTAAGCACAGGGGTAGAGAACACTGAAGCTTTCTTT.

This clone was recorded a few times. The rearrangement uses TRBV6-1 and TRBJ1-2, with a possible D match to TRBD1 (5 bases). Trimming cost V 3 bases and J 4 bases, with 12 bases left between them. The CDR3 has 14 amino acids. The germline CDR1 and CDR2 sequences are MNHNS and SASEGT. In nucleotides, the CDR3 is TGTGCCAGCAGTGATGGGGGAGGATTCTATGGCTACACCTTC. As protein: CASSDGGGFYGYTF.

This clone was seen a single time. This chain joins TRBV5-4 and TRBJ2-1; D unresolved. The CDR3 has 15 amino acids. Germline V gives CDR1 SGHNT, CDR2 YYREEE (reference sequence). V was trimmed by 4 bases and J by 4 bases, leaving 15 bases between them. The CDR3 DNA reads TGTGCCAGCAGCCCGGTCCCGTTATTATACAATGAGCAGTTCTTC. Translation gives CASSPVPLLYNEQFF. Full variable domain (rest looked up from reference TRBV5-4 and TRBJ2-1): ETGVTQSPTHLIKTRGQQVTLRCSSQSGHNTVSWYQQALGQGPQFIFQYYREEENGRGNFPPRFSGLQFPNYSSELNVNALELDDSALYLCASSPVPLLYNEQFFGPGTRLTVL.

The CDR3 DNA reads TGCGCCAGCAGCCCTCGGACAGGGCACTATGGCTACACCTTC. Translation gives CASSPRTGHYGYTF. The chain is built from TRBV5-1 and TRBJ1-2; 8 positions match TRBD1. The junction had 5 bases not matched to a gene; V was cut back by 4 bases and J by 3 bases. Germline V CDR1 and CDR2: SGHRS, YFSETQ. The CDR3 runs to 14 residues. Based on the CDR3 plus reference TRBV5-1 and TRBJ1-2, the full variable domain is KAGVTQTPRYLIKTRGQQVTLSCSPISGHRSVSWYQQTPGQGLQFLFEYFSETQRNKGNFPGRFSGRQFSNSRSEMNVSTLELGDSALYLCASSPRTGHYGYTFGSGTRLTVV.

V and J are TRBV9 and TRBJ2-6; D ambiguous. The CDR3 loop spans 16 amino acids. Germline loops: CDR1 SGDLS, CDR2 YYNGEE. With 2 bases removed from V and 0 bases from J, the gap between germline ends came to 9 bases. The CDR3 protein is CASSVRSASGANVLTF. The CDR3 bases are TGTGCCAGCAGCGTCCGCTCGGCCTCTGGGGCCAACGTCCTGACTTTC.

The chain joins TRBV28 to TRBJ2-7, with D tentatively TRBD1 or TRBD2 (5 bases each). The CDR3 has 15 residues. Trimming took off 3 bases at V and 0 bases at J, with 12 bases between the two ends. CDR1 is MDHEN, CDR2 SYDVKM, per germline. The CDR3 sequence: CASSFGTASSYEQYF. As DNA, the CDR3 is TGTGCCAGCAGTTTCGGGACGGCCAGCTCCTACGAGCAGTACTTC.

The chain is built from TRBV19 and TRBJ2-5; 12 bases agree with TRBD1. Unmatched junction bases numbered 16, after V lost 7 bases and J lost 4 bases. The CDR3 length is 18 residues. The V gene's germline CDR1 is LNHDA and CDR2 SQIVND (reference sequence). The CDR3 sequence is CASTNAGTGGLVGETQYF. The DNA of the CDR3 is TGTGCCAGTACAAATGCCGGGACAGGGGGCTTGGTTGGAGAGACCCAGTACTTC.

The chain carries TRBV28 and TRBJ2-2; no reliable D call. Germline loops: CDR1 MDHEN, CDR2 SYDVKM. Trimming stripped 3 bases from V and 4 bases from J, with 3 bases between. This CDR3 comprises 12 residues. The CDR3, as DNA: TGTGCCAGCAGTTTCTCCACCGGGGAGCTGTTTTTT. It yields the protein CASSFSTGELFF. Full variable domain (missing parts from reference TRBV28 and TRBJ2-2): DVKVTQSSRYLVKRTGEKVFLECVQDMDHENMFWYRQDPGLGLRLIYFSYDVKMKEKGDIPEGYSVSREKKERFSLILESASTNQTSMYLCASSFSTGELFFGEGSRLTVL.

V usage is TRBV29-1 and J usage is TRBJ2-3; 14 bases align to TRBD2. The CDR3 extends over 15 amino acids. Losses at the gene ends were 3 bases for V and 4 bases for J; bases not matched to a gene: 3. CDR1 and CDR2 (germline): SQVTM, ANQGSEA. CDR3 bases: TGCAGCGTTGACGGACTAGCGGGAGGTTCAGATACGCAGTATTTT. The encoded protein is CSVDGLAGGSDTQYF.

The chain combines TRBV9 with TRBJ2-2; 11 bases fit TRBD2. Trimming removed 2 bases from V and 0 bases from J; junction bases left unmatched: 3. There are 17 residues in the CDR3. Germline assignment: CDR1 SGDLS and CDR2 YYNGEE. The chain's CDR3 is CASSVPSGGTNTGELFF. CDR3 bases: TGTGCCAGCAGCGTCCCTAGCGGGGGGACGAACACCGGGGAGCTGTTTTTT.

The CDR3 DNA reads TGTGCCTGGAGTGTAAGGACTAGCGGGAGATACGAGCAGTACTTC. Its protein is CAWSVRTSGRYEQYF. The chain uses TRBV30 and TRBJ2-7; 13 positions match TRBD2. V was pared by 0 bases and J by 4 bases, with 3 bases of the junction left unmatched. This CDR3 spans 15 amino acids. The germline CDR1 and CDR2 sequences are GTSNPN and SVGIG (reference sequence).

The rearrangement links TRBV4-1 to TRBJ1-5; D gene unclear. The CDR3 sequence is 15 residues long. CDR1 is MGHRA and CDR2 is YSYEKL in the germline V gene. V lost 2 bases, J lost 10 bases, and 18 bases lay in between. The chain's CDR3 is CASSQLGLFAGPQHF. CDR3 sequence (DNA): TGCGCCAGCAGCCAACTAGGCCTTTTTGCTGGCCCCCAGCATTTT.

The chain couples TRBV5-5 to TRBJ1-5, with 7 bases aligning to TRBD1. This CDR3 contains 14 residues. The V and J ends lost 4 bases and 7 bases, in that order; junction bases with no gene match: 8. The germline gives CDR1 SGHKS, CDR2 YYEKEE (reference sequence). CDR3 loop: CASSPRQGWQPQHF. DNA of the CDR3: TGTGCCAGCAGCCCTCGACAGGGCTGGCAGCCCCAGCATTTT. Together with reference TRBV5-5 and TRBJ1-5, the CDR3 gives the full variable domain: DAGVTQSPTHLIKTRGQQVTLRCSPISGHKSVSWYQQVLGQGPQFIFQYYEKEERGRGNFPDRFSARQFPNYSSELNVNALLLGDSALYLCASSPRQGWQPQHFGDGTRLSIL.

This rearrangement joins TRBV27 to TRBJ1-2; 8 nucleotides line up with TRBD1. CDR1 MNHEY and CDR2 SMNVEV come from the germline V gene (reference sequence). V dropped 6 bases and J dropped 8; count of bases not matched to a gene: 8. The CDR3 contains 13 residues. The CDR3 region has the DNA TGTGCCAGCAGATTAACAGGGGGGTACGGCTACACCTTC. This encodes CASRLTGGYGYTF.

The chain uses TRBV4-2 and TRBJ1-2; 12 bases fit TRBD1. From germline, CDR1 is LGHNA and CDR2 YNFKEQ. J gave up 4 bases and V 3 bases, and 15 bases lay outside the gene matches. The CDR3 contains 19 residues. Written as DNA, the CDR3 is TGTGCCAGCAGCCATACTTCCGGGACAGGGGGCTCTTTGATCTATGGCTACACCTTC. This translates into CASSHTSGTGGSLIYGYTF.

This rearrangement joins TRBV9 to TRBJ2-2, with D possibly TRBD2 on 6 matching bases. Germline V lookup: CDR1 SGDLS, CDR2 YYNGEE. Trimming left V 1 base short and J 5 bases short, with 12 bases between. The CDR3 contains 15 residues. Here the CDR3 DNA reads TGTGCCAGCAGCGTAAGACTAGAGGGGACCGGGGAGCTGTTTTTT. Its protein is CASSVRLEGTGELFF.

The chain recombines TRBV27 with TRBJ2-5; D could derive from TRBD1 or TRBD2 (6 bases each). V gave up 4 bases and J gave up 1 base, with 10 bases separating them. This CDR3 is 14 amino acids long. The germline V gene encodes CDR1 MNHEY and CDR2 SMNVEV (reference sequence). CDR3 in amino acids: CASSSGAPQETQYF. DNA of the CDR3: TGTGCCAGCAGTTCGGGGGCCCCCCAAGAGACCCAGTACTTC.